These T cell receptor beta chains were read from a single sample in a study of blood T cell repertoires in COVID-19. The assay was immunoSEQ multiplex PCR, and TCRdb's table has in-frame clones only and misses some. The sample contains around 150,000 clones, roughly 85% of which appear only once. Sequenced material: peripheral blood. Receptors originate from a human donor with acute or convalescent COVID-19. The donor label of this sample is uncertain. Each CDR3 is given with its conserved first and last residue. A D gene is named only where the DNA matches it firmly.

V: TRBV11-1; J: TRBJ2-1; D: .; DNA: TGTGCCAGCAGCTTAGATGTAGGGGCTTCGTACAATGAGCAGTTCTTC; CDR3: CASSLDVGASYNEQFF
V: TRBV25-1; J: TRBJ1-1; D: .; DNA: TGTGCCAGCAGTATCAAGGACACGAACACTGAAGCTTTCTTT; CDR3: CASSIKDTNTEAFF
V: TRBV28; J: TRBJ2-3; D: TRBD2; DNA: TGTGCCAGCAGTCTACCCCTAGCGGGGGGGCAAGATACGCAGTATTTT; CDR3: CASSLPLAGGQDTQYF
V: TRBV21-1; J: TRBJ1-5; D: .; DNA: TGTGCCAGCAGCCGCGGGGGTCAGCGCAATCAGCCCCAGCATTTT; CDR3: CASSRGGQRNQPQHF
V: TRBV9; J: TRBJ1-3; D: .; DNA: TGTGCCAGCAGCGTCGACATCTTTGGAAACACCATATATTTT; CDR3: CASSVDIFGNTIYF
V: TRBV5-6; J: TRBJ2-3; D: .; DNA: TGTGCCAGCAGCTTGGATCGGGGCACAGATACGCAGTATTTT; CDR3: CASSLDRGTDTQYF
V: TRBV19; J: TRBJ1-1; D: .; DNA: TGTGCCAGTAGTCCTTTTGACAGGAACACTGAAGCTTTCTTT; CDR3: CASSPFDRNTEAFF
V: TRBV24-1; J: TRBJ1-3; D: .; DNA: TGTGCCTTCAGGGCAGGCTCTGGAAACACCATATATTTT; CDR3: CAFRAGSGNTIYF
V: TRBV18; J: TRBJ1-1; D: TRBD1; DNA: TGTGCCAGCTCACCAGGGACAGGGGGAACTGAAGCTTTCTTT; CDR3: CASSPGTGGTEAFF
V: TRBV27; J: TRBJ2-7; D: .; DNA: TGTGCCAGCAGTTTATCCAGGGCTACCTACGAGCAGTACTTC; CDR3: CASSLSRATYEQYF